This T cell receptor (beta chain) was recorded in a study of T cell repertoires and HLA-DP antigens. About the research overall: Alloreactive CD4+ T cells targeted HLA-DP on transduced HeLa. Donor ages ranged from 18-to-29 to 60-to-69; a couple of men, one woman. Study results and limitations: Sorted CD137+ cells had clonality roughly 0.38 against both alloantigens, versus around 0.04 pre-culture.

The data were produced by immunoSEQ multiplex PCR, yet TCRdb's version contains in-frame clones alone and is incomplete. The profile covers about 73,000 clones, with about four fifths appearing a single time and 1.5% to 2% taken by the ten largest. Negative selection yielded untouched CD4+ T cells of average about 98% purity. Turning to this clone: Its cognate antigen is unknown.

Germline CDR1 is SGDLS and CDR2 is YYNGEE. V lost 5 bases, J lost 7 bases, and 6 bases stayed unmatched. The length of the CDR3 is 14 residues. The chain combines TRBV9 with TRBJ1-6; 7 bases map to TRBD1. The source of this sequence is a man aged 55 to 70 in good health and CMV-seronegative. The sequenced sample consisted of CD4+ T cells from PBMCs. CDR3 sequence (DNA): TGTGCCAGCAGTGAGACAGGGAACAATTCACCCCTCCACTTT. The encoded protein is CASSETGNNSPLHF.